This T cell receptor beta chain came from a study of T cells in localized non-small cell lung cancer. Findings and caveats of the study: Clonality peaked in uninvolved adjacent lung rather than tumor. Heterogeneity cannot be ruled out, as sequencing used one tumor region only. An association was observed between higher blood T cell density and longer overall survival. Out of the top 100 tumor clones, a median about 57 were seen in adjacent lung.

Generated by immunoSEQ multiplex PCR, the TCRdb table keeps only in-frame clones and is missing some. The data show 25,000 to 30,000 clones, approximately 90% seen once. Germline CDR1 and CDR2: MDHEN and SYDVKM. The ends lost 4 bases at V and 4 bases at J; junction bases unmatched: 8. There are 15 residues in the CDR3. As regards this clone: The antigen remains unidentified.

This chain connects TRBV28 to TRBJ2-3, with TRBD1 matching over 7 bases. Sequencing used peripheral blood mononuclear cells, obtained before any cancer treatment. The TCR comes from a woman aged 35 to 75 with stage III lung adenocarcinoma. The CDR3 reads CASSSPGQQADTQYF. The DNA of the CDR3 is TGTGCCAGCAGTTCTCCGGGACAGCAGGCAGATACGCAGTATTTT. Variable domain in full (rest from reference TRBV28 and TRBJ2-3): DVKVTQSSRYLVKRTGEKVFLECVQDMDHENMFWYRQDPGLGLRLIYFSYDVKMKEKGDIPEGYSVSREKKERFSLILESASTNQTSMYLCASSSPGQQADTQYFGPGTRLTVL.